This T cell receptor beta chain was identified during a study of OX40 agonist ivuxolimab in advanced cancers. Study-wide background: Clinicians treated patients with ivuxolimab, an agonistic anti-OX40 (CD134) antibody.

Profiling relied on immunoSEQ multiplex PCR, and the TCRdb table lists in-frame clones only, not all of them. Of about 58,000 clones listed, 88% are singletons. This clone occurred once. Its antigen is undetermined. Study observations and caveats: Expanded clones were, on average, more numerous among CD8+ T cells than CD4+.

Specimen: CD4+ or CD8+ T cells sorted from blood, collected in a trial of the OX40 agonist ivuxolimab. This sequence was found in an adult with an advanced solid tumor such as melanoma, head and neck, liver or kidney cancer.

In DNA form, the CDR3 reads TGTGCCAGCAGTGAACATCCGGCGGGGGATTTAAGGAATGAGCAGTTCTTC. Translation gives CASSEHPAGDLRNEQFF. V usage is TRBV25-1 and J usage is TRBJ2-1; 7 bases are a match to TRBD2. With 2 bases clipped from V and 7 bases from J, the junction kept 14 bases outside the gene matches. This CDR3 comprises 17 residues. Germline CDR1 is MGHDK and CDR2 is SYGVNS.